Listed below are T cell receptor beta chains from one sample, sequenced in a study of blood T cell repertoires in COVID-19. Using immunoSEQ multiplex PCR, the repertoire was profiled, and TCRdb retains in-frame clones only, with some absent. Of over 100,000 clones in the sample, about 79% were seen once. Source material: peripheral blood. These receptors were obtained from a woman between 65 and 79 years old with acute or convalescent COVID-19. Both conserved end residues are trimmed from each CDR3. Each record gives: V gene, CDR3 protein.

TRBV5-1 | ASSLFDRGRDYNSPLH
TRBV5-5 | ASSLRDRHTDTQY
TRBV25-1 | ASLSSPMSEAF
TRBV3-1/TRBV3-2 | ASSPSGGGTDTQY
TRBV5-5 | ASSPGIPLPGANVLT
TRBV2 | ASRRSATGTDTQY
TRBV5-1 | ASSTGGQFSGYT
TRBV7-9 | ASRSTGGNSPLH
TRBV30 | AWGLFNEQF
TRBV2 | ATDDRGEETQY
TRBV7-3 | ASSAQTSGGYTDTQY
TRBV5-1 | ASSWGAQETQY
TRBV3-1/TRBV3-2 | ASSQAWTSGLRTDTQY
TRBV30 | AWSRLNTGELF
TRBV7-2 | ASSLSRGRKNEQF
TRBV10-3 | AISPDSNYGYT
TRBV3-1/TRBV3-2 | ASSQDLRTGGGAF
TRBV19 | ASSIDGGGPGNTIY
TRBV7-6 | ASSPFGGLGANVLT
TRBV24-1 | ATSDRGNQPQH
TRBV11-1 | ASSRDLRNEQF
TRBV5-8 | ASSLYTGADQPQH
TRBV14 | ASSQDPGDRINNSYNEQF
TRBV4-3 | ASSQVLLQGADTQY
TRBV7-2 | ASSPFGTGIQETQY
TRBV11-3 | ASSLRGQVGNEQF
TRBV7-9 | ASSPSAGLETEAF
TRBV11-2 | ASSQRQGAQETQY
TRBV5-4 | ASRTFGGGDTEAF
TRBV10-3 | AISEPGTGGGGYT
TRBV9 | ASNRLAGPASGELF
TRBV12-5 | ASGLGGGYT
TRBV9 | ASSKEGTYYSGNTIY
TRBV2 | ASRTSVSTDTQY
TRBV6-5 | ASSSSPENYGYT
TRBV29-1 | SVEGRGGTSTDTQY
TRBV29-1 | SVKAGGRQETQY
TRBV10-3 | ASQGTGGFAGELF
TRBV19 | ASSTGGALNEQF
TRBV5-4 | ASRDGGTGRETQY
TRBV11-2 | ASSLSTAGNTIY